The rows below give T cell receptor beta chains drawn from one sample of a study of T cell responses to AZD1222 COVID-19 vaccine. Only in-frame clones appear in the TCRdb table, and some are missing; sequencing was by immunoSEQ multiplex PCR. This sample has about 75,000 clones, with around 87% found just once. Sequences were derived from peripheral blood, sampled 28 days after the second AZD1222 dose. The receptor source for this set is an adult who received the AZD1222 COVID-19 vaccine. The CDR3 runs from the conserved cysteine through the conserved F or W. Each record gives: V gene, clone size, D gene, J gene, CDR3 protein, CDR3 DNA. The D gene is left open where the match is weak. A clone size is listed for some rows: how often the clone was seen (once, few, many), or a class if it is expanded.

TRBV7-9	.	.	TRBJ2-7	CASSSNYEQYF	TGTGCCAGCAGCTCGAACTACGAGCAGTACTTC
TRBV24-1	.	.	TRBJ2-2	CATSGGTSNTGELFF	TGTGCCACCAGTGGGGGGACTTCCAACACCGGGGAGCTGTTTTTT
TRBV5-1	.	.	TRBJ2-2	CASSLASTEELFF	TGCGCCAGCAGCTTGGCCTCGACCGAGGAGCTGTTTTTT
TRBV9	.	.	TRBJ1-1	CASSVDRDPILNTEAFF	TGTGCCAGCAGCGTCGATCGGGACCCGATTTTGAACACTGAAGCTTTCTTT
TRBV7-2	.	.	TRBJ2-1	CASSLGVVSYNEQFF	TGTGCCAGCAGCTTAGGGGTGGTGTCCTACAATGAGCAGTTCTTC
TRBV7-9	.	TRBD1	TRBJ2-6	CASSLPGQGRSGANVLTF	TGTGCCAGCAGCTTACCCGGACAGGGCCGTTCCGGGGCCAACGTCCTGACTTTC
TRBV27	.	.	TRBJ1-4	CASRWTATNEKLFF	TGTGCCAGCAGGTGGACCGCAACTAATGAAAAACTGTTTTTT
TRBV6-2/TRBV6-3	once	.	TRBJ2-7	CASSRTSTSGNEQYF	TGTGCCAGCAGTCGGACTTCCACCTCTGGCAACGAGCAGTACTTC
TRBV18	.	.	TRBJ1-2	CASSPGGDITYGYTF	TGTGCCAGCTCACCCGGGGGGGATATCACTTATGGCTACACCTTC
TRBV24-1	.	TRBD1	TRBJ2-2	CAAPGQGAQYLANTGELFF	TGTGCCGCCCCGGGACAGGGGGCACAATACCTCGCGAACACCGGGGAGCTGTTTTTT
TRBV7-9	.	.	TRBJ2-7	CASSLGDPVTYEQYF	TGTGCCAGCAGCTTGGGGGACCCGGTCACCTACGAGCAGTACTTC
TRBV27	.	.	TRBJ1-6	CASSFSRNNSPLHF	TGTGCCAGCAGTTTCTCGCGAAATAATTCACCCCTCCACTTT
TRBV7-2	.	TRBD1	TRBJ1-1	CASSFQGGRTEAFF	TGTGCCAGCAGCTTTCAGGGGGGGAGGACTGAAGCTTTCTTT
TRBV18	.	TRBD1	TRBJ2-7	CASSPTGAEQYF	TGTGCCAGCTCACCTACAGGGGCCGAGCAGTACTTC
TRBV9	.	TRBD1	TRBJ2-7	CASSVDGTGVYEQYF	TGTGCCAGCAGCGTAGACGGGACAGGGGTCTACGAGCAGTACTTC
TRBV6-5	few	.	TRBJ2-7	CASEGRPWGQYF	TGTGCCAGCGAGGGCAGGCCCTGGGGGCAGTACTTC
TRBV30	once	.	TRBJ1-6	CAWGDDRHSPLHF	TGTGCCTGGGGGGATGACCGCCATTCACCCCTCCACTTT
TRBV19	.	TRBD1	TRBJ1-1	CASSDGQGFAEAFF	TGTGCCAGTAGTGACGGACAGGGGTTCGCTGAAGCTTTCTTT
TRBV7-9	once	.	TRBJ1-2	CASSLDGYGYTF	TGTGCCAGCAGCCTCGACGGCTATGGCTACACCTTC